The 17 T cell receptor beta chains presented below share a single source sample, sequenced in a study of CD8 T cells in Susac syndrome. Reverse transcription used about 0.45 to 1 ug RNA and random hexamers. TCRdb reanalysed the immunoSEQ multiplex PCR reads using MiXCR and keeps one entry per CDR3 protein. This table holds around 190,000 distinct CDR3 sequences, about 94% found once. The sequenced sample consisted of CD4+ T cells from PBMCs. Receptors originate from a human donor in good health.

The chain recombines TRBV7-2 with TRBJ2-2; 10 bases align to TRBD2. The trim removed 3 bases at V and 7 bases at J, leaving 14 bases unmatched. Germline V gene sequence: CDR1 SGHTA, CDR2 FQGNSA. CDR3 length equals 18 residues. The chain's CDR3 is CASSFYRDRAGGHGELFF. The CDR3 nucleotides are TGTGCCAGCAGCTTCTATCGGGATCGAGCGGGGGGGCACGGGGAGCTGTTTTTT.

The rearrangement links TRBV6-1 to TRBJ2-5, with TRBD1 matching over 7 bases. This CDR3 is built from 13 residues. Losses at the gene ends were 5 bases for V and 5 bases for J; bases not matched to a gene: 5. Germline-derived CDR1 and CDR2 are MNHNS and SASEGT. The CDR3 nucleotides read TGTGCCAGCAGTCTGGACAGGAGGGAGACCCAGTACTTC. Its protein is CASSLDRRETQYF.

This chain connects TRBV5-1 to TRBJ2-1; D is possibly TRBD1 or TRBD2 (5 bases each). Germline V gives CDR1 SGHRS, CDR2 YFSETQ. There are 17 residues in the CDR3. Trimming removed 4 bases at V and 5 bases at J, with 22 bases between. The CDR3 here is CASSPYTGLAKNNEQFF. Here the CDR3 DNA reads TGCGCCAGCAGCCCCTACACGGGGCTAGCAAAAAACAATGAGCAGTTCTTC.

The CDR3 protein is CASSSTFQQFF. The CDR3 coding sequence is TGTGCCAGCAGTTCAACATTCCAGCAGTTCTTC. The V call is TRBV28, the J call TRBJ2-1; D not resolved. V lost 4 bases and J 11 bases, leaving 9 bases between the germline ends. CDR3 length: 11 amino acids. Germline V gene data show CDR1 as MDHEN and CDR2 as SYDVKM.

This chain joins TRBV12-3 or TRBV12-4 and TRBJ2-7; no clear D gene. Deletions cut 6 bases from V and 0 bases from J, with 9 bases between. This CDR3 has 13 amino acids. CDR3 residues: CASSRDGSYEQYF. Here the CDR3 DNA reads TGTGCCAGCAGCCGAGACGGCTCCTACGAGCAGTACTTC.

The chain recombines TRBV6-6 with TRBJ1-5; TRBD1 is a possible D gene (6 bases). The germline CDR1 and CDR2 sequences are MNHNY and SVGAGI (reference sequence). The V and J ends lost 6 bases and 0 bases respectively, with 12 bases between them. This CDR3 comprises 15 residues. This CDR3 reads CASRTQGISNQPQHF. CDR3 nucleotides: TGTGCCAGCAGGACACAGGGTATTAGCAATCAGCCCCAGCATTTT.

The genes are TRBV5-1 and TRBJ2-1; TRBD2 matches 9 bases. The V gene end was trimmed by 4 bases and the J gene end by 6 bases; junction bases not matched to a gene: 11. This CDR3 is built from 16 residues. Germline lookup yields CDR1 SGHRS and CDR2 YFSETQ. This CDR3 reads CASSPKETSGSNEQFF. CDR3 in DNA: TGCGCCAGCAGCCCCAAGGAGACTAGCGGTTCCAATGAGCAGTTCTTC. Filled out from reference TRBV5-1 and TRBJ2-1, the complete variable domain reads KAGVTQTPRYLIKTRGQQVTLSCSPISGHRSVSWYQQTPGQGLQFLFEYFSETQRNKGNFPGRFSGRQFSNSRSEMNVSTLELGDSALYLCASSPKETSGSNEQFFGPGTRLTVL.

The V call is TRBV12-3 or TRBV12-4, the J call TRBJ1-5; 7 nucleotides line up with TRBD1. CDR3 size: 16 residues. V dropped 6 bases and J dropped 0; count of bases not matched to a gene: 8. For the CDR3, the DNA is TGTGCCAGCAGCCGAGGGACAGTAACTAGCAATCAGCCCCAGCATTTT. Its translation is CASSRGTVTSNQPQHF.

The chain has TRBV7-2 and TRBJ1-1, with a possible D match to TRBD1 (5 bases). Trimming took off 4 bases at V and 7 bases at J, with 10 bases between the two ends. Germline-derived CDR1 and CDR2 are SGHTA and FQGNSA. The CDR3 extends over 12 amino acids. CDR3 residues: CASSSTGIEAFF. CDR3 nucleotide sequence: TGTGCCAGCAGCTCCACAGGAATTGAAGCTTTCTTT.

The chain recombines TRBV28 with TRBJ1-5; no definite D call. Germline V gene sequence: CDR1 MDHEN, CDR2 SYDVKM. V lost 11 bases and J lost 3, with 14 bases in between. CDR3 size: 13 residues. CDR3 coding DNA: TGTGCCGGAGCACCGGGCCTCAATCAGCCCCAGCATTTT. This sequence encodes CAGAPGLNQPQHF.

The chain has TRBV2 and TRBJ2-5; 9 bases map to TRBD2. This CDR3 region has 17 residues. Germline V CDR1 and CDR2: SNHLY, FYNNEI. Unmatched junction bases numbered 10, after V lost 3 bases and J lost 2 bases. The CDR3 loop reads CASSEPAVLAGQETQYF. In nucleotides, the CDR3 is TGTGCCAGCAGTGAGCCCGCCGTCCTAGCGGGGCAAGAGACCCAGTACTTC.

This chain joins TRBV29-1 and TRBJ1-4; D ambiguous. V lost 3 bases to trimming and J lost 7 bases, with 18 bases between them. Germline CDR1 and CDR2: SQVTM and ANQGSEA. This CDR3 region has 15 residues. This CDR3 is CSVDGSEGGGEKLFF. Here the CDR3 DNA reads TGCAGCGTTGATGGTTCGGAGGGAGGAGGTGAAAAACTGTTTTTT. Based on the CDR3 plus reference TRBV29-1 and TRBJ1-4, the full variable domain is SAVISQKPSRDICQRGTSLTIQCQVDSQVTMMFWYRQQPGQSLTLIATANQGSEATYESGFVIDKFPISRPNLTFSTLTVSNMSPEDSSIYLCSVDGSEGGGEKLFFGSGTQLSVL.

The chain has TRBV7-2 and TRBJ1-2, with 9 bases lining up with TRBD1. The CDR3 runs 14 residues. Germline V gene sequence: CDR1 SGHTA, CDR2 FQGNSA. The V gene end was trimmed by 2 bases and the J gene end by 7 bases; junction bases not matched to a gene: 5. CDR3 amino acids: CASSLWDRVGGYTF. CDR3 nucleotides: TGTGCCAGCAGCTTATGGGACAGGGTTGGTGGCTACACCTTC.

This chain connects TRBV2 to TRBJ1-5; unclear D gene. Trimming removed 0 bases at V and 7 bases at J, with 7 bases between. The germline V gene encodes CDR1 SNHLY and CDR2 FYNNEI. CDR3 size: 13 residues. The CDR3 DNA sequence: TGTGCCAGCAGTGAAGCGGTGGTCCAGCCCCAGCATTTT. Translation gives CASSEAVVQPQHF.

This clonotype came up once. A read error may account for a junction end that differs from germline. The chain recombines TRBV7-9 with TRBJ1-3, with TRBD1 as a possible D gene (5 bases). The CDR3 is 14 residues long. Germline V gene sequence: CDR1 SEHNR, CDR2 FQNEAQ (reference sequence). CDR3 amino acids: CAGSPGPAGDTIYF. In DNA form, the CDR3 reads TGTGCCGGCAGCCCGGGACCGGCGGGCGACACCATATATTTT.

This clonotype was found once. V is TRBV6-1 and J is TRBJ2-1, with 9 bases fitting TRBD1. The CDR3 spans 15 residues. With V trimmed by 3 bases and J by 0 bases, 0 bases remained unmatched. Per germline, CDR1 MNHNS and CDR2 SASEGT. The CDR3 here is CASSETGGSYNEQFF. The CDR3 DNA sequence: TGTGCCAGCAGTGAGACAGGGGGCTCCTACAATGAGCAGTTCTTC.

The V gene is TRBV5-1, the J gene TRBJ1-1; tentatively, D is TRBD1 (6 bases). Trimming removed 4 bases at V and 1 base at J, with 11 bases between. Germline CDR1 is SGHRS and CDR2 is YFSETQ. The CDR3 spans 14 residues. The CDR3 here is CASSPDSANTEAFF. The CDR3 region has the DNA TGCGCCAGCAGCCCGGACAGTGCGAACACTGAAGCTTTCTTT.